The present TCR beta chain was sequenced within a study of OX40 agonist ivuxolimab in advanced cancers. Study outcomes and limitations: There was clonal expansion of CD4+ and CD8+ blood T cells by week 6 at 0.1 to 3.0 mg/kg.

Assay: immunoSEQ multiplex PCR; the TCRdb copy retains only in-frame clones and omits some. Here the sample spans approximately 100,000 clones, 85% to 90% being singletons. Turning to this clone: Its target is unknown.

Between the trimmed V and J ends, which lost 1 base and 5 bases, there was a span of 20 bases. Germline V gives CDR1 KGHSH, CDR2 LQKENI. The CDR3 has 17 amino acids. Exclusion of a patient followed from autoimmune disease history or systemic immunosuppression. The specimen comprised CD4+ or CD8+ T cells sorted from blood, sampled in a trial of the OX40 agonist ivuxolimab. This receptor was taken from an adult with an advanced solid tumor such as melanoma, head and neck, liver or kidney cancer. The J gene is TRBJ2-5, the V gene TRBV18; D possibly uses TRBD1 or TRBD2 (5 bases each). CDR3 amino acids: CASSPRTIGGGRETQYF. The DNA of the CDR3 is TGTGCCAGCTCACCACGGACAATAGGTGGAGGAAGGGAGACCCAGTACTTC.